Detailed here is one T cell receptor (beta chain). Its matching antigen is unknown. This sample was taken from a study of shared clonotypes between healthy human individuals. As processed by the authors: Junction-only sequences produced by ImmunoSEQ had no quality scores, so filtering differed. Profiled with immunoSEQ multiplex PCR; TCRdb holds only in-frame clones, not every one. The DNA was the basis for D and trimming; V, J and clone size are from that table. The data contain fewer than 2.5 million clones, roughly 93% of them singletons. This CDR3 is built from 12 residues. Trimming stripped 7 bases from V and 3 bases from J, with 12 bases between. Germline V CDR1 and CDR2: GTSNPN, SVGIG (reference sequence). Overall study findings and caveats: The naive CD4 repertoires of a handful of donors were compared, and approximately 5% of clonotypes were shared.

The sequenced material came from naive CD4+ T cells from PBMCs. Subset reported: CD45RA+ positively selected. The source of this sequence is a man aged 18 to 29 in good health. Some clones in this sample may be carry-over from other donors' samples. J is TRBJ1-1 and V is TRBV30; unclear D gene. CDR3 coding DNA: TGTGCCTACCGCTGGTCATACACTGAAGCTTTCTTT. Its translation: CAYRWSYTEAFF.